The 11 T cell receptor beta chains listed next were all sequenced from one sample in a study of blood T cell repertoires in COVID-19. Data came from immunoSEQ multiplex PCR; TCRdb stores just in-frame clones and leaves some out. The data contain around 300,000 clones, roughly 90% of them seen just once; the ten biggest clones take up 2% to 2.5%. The sample consisted of peripheral blood. The receptors come from a man aged 50-59 years with acute or convalescent COVID-19.

V and J are TRBV13 and TRBJ2-2; 9 bases match TRBD1. The germline gives CDR1 PRHDT, CDR2 FYEKMQ (reference sequence). This CDR3 has 16 amino acids. V shed 4 bases, J shed 4 bases, and the junction held 7 bases outside the gene matches. The CDR3 DNA follows: TGTGCCAGCAGCTCAAGGACAGGGGTCGGCACCGGGGAGCTGTTTTTT. The encoded protein is CASSSRTGVGTGELFF.

This clone was seen a few times. This sample also contains other DNA sequences that code for the same CDR3. The chain uses TRBV19 and TRBJ1-3; no clear D gene. V was clipped by 2 bases and J by 0 bases, with 5 bases between them. The CDR3 contains 14 residues. The germline gives CDR1 LNHDA, CDR2 SQIVND (reference sequence). The CDR3 sequence is CASSILSSGNTIYF. The CDR3 DNA is TGTGCCAGTAGTATATTGAGCTCTGGAAACACCATATATTTT.

This chain connects TRBV30 to TRBJ2-7; 7 nucleotides line up with TRBD1. Germline loops: CDR1 GTSNPN, CDR2 SVGIG (reference sequence). V was clipped by 6 bases and J by 5 bases; unmatched bases: 7. The CDR3 consists of 12 residues. Written as DNA, the CDR3 is TGTGCCTGCCCCCACAGGGGAGACGAGCAGTACTTC. Translated, it gives CACPHRGDEQYF.

V gene TRBV3-1 (or the pseudogene TRBV3-2) combines with J gene TRBJ1-5; D is unresolved. CDR1 is LGHDT, CDR2 YNNKEL, per germline (reference sequence). The CDR3 has 15 residues. V lost 2 bases and J 0 bases, leaving 8 bases between the germline ends. In nucleotides, the CDR3 is TGTGCCAGCAGCCAAACGGGGTATAGCAATCAGCCCCAGCATTTT. Amino acid sequence: CASSQTGYSNQPQHF.

This chain's CDR3 is CASKLDTF. CDR3 DNA sequence: TGTGCCAGCAAGCTGGACACCTTC. The gene calls are TRBV2 and TRBJ1-2, with D uncertain. Trimming took 7 bases from V and 12 from J, leaving 6 bases between them. This CDR3 region has 8 residues. The germline gives CDR1 SNHLY, CDR2 FYNNEI.

The chain employs TRBV9 and TRBJ2-3; 8 bases line up with TRBD2. CDR3 length equals 15 residues. The junction had 7 bases not matched to a gene; V was cut back by 4 bases and J by 3 bases. The germline V gene encodes CDR1 SGDLS and CDR2 YYNGEE. The CDR3 bases are TGTGCCAGCAGCCCCAGCGGGGGCGGTACAGATACGCAGTATTTT. It specifies CASSPSGGGTDTQYF.

The V call is TRBV5-4, the J call TRBJ2-1, with 12 bases that match TRBD2. The CDR3 covers 13 residues. Germline assignment: CDR1 SGHNT and CDR2 YYREEE (reference sequence). The V and J ends lost 8 bases and 5 bases, in that order; junction bases with no gene match: 2. Here the CDR3 reads CASPSGGDNEQFF. The CDR3 nucleotides read TGTGCCAGTCCTAGCGGGGGGGACAATGAGCAGTTCTTC.

The CDR3 nucleotides are TGTGCCAGCAGCCCCCGGGACAGGGGGATTTATCAGCCCCAGCATTTT. Translated, it gives CASSPRDRGIYQPQHF. This chain joins TRBV5-8 and TRBJ1-5; 11 positions match TRBD1. The length of the CDR3 is 16 residues. Looked up from germline, CDR1 is SGHTS and CDR2 is YDEGEE. Trimming removed 4 bases from V and 5 bases from J; junction bases left unmatched: 8. Variable domain in full (rest from reference TRBV5-8 and TRBJ1-5): EAGVTQSPTHLIKTRGQQATLRCSPISGHTSVYWYQQALGLGLQFLLWYDEGEERNRGNFPPRFSGRQFPNYSSELNVNALELEDSALYLCASSPRDRGIYQPQHFGDGTRLSIL.

The chain is built from TRBV28 and TRBJ1-6, with a tentative D call TRBD1 (5 bases). Between the trimmed V and J ends, which lost 5 bases and 8 bases, there was a span of 16 bases. The CDR3 is 15 residues long. Germline V gene lookup returns CDR1 MDHEN and CDR2 SYDVKM. The CDR3, as DNA: TGTGCCAGCAGTAGCGGGGCAGACGGGCATTCACCCCTCCACTTT. The encoded protein is CASSSGADGHSPLHF.

The J gene is TRBJ1-1, the V gene TRBV11-1; D remains unclear. The germline CDR1 and CDR2 sequences are SGHAT and FQDESV (reference sequence). This CDR3 spans 13 amino acids. Trimming shortened V by 0 bases and J by 7 bases, and 9 bases separated the two germline ends. CDR3 in amino acids: CASSLAGGNEAFF. CDR3 nucleotides: TGTGCCAGCAGCTTAGCTGGCGGCAATGAAGCTTTCTTT.

The chain uses TRBV11-2 and TRBJ1-4; 9 nucleotides agree with TRBD1. Germline values: CDR1 SGHAT, CDR2 FQNNGV. CDR3 length equals 14 residues. The J segment lost 8 bases and the V segment lost 4 bases, leaving 5 bases of the junction unmatched. In nucleotides, the CDR3 is TGTGCCAGCAGCTCCGACAGGGGGGGGGAAAAACTGTTTTTT. Translating it yields CASSSDRGGEKLFF. The variable domain in full, completed from reference TRBV11-2 and TRBJ1-4, reads EAGVAQSPRYKIIEKRQSVAFWCNPISGHATLYWYQQILGQGPKLLIQFQNNGVVDDSQLPKDRFSAERLKGVDSTLKIQPAKLEDSAVYLCASSSDRGGEKLFFGSGTQLSVL.